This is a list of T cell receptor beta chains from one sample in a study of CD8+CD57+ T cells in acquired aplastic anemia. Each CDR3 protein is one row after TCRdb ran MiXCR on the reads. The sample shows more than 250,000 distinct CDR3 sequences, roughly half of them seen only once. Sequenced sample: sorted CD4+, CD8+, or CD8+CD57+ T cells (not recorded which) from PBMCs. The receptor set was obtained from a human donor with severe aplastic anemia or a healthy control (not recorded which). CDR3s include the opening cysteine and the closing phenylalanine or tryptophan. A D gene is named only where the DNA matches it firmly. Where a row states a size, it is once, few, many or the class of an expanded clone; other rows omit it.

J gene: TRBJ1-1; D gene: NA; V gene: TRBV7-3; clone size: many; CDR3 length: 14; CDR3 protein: CASSPSGRRTEAFF; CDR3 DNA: TGTGCCAGCAGCCCCAGTGGCAGGCGCACTGAAGCTTTCTTT
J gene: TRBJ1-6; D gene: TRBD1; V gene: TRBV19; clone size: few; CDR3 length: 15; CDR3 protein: CASSIPGQDNSPLHF; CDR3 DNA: TGTGCCAGTAGTATACCGGGACAGGATAATTCACCCCTCCACTTT
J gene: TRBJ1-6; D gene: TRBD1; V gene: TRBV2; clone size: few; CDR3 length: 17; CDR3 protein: CASSLGTGSSRWSPLHF; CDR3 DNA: TGTGCCAGCAGCTTAGGGACAGGGAGTAGTCGTTGGTCACCCCTCCACTTT
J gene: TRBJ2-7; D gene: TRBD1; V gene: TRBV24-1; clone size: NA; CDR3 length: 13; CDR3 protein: CATGTGNSYEQYF; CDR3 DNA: TGTGCCACCGGGACAGGGAACTCCTACGAGCAGTACTTC
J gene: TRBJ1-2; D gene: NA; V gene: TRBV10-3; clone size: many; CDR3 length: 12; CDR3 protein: CAISGAAYGYTF; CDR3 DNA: TGTGCCATCAGCGGGGCGGCCTATGGCTACACCTTC
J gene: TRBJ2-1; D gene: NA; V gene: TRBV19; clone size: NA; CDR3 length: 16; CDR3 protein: CASSMGRVVGYNEQFF; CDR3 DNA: TGTGCCAGTAGTATGGGCAGGGTAGTAGGCTACAATGAGCAGTTCTTC
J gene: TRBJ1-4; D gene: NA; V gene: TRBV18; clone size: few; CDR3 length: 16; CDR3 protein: CASSPRPQGPGEKLFF; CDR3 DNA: TGTGCCAGCTCACCACGGCCCCAGGGACCAGGTGAAAAACTGTTTTTT
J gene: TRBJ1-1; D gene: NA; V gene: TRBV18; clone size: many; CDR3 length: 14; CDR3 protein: CASSPLEYGTEAFF; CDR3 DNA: TGTGCCAGCTCACCACTGGAGTACGGAACAGAAGCTTTCTTT
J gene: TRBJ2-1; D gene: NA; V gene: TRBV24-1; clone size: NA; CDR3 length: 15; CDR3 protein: CATSDSRESSNEQFF; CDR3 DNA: TGTGCCACCAGTGATTCCCGGGAATCAAGTAATGAGCAGTTCTTC
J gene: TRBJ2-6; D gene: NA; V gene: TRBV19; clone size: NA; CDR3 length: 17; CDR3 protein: CASSIAAASSGANVLTF; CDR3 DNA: TGTGCCAGTAGTATCGCGGCAGCCAGCTCTGGGGCCAACGTCCTGACTTTC
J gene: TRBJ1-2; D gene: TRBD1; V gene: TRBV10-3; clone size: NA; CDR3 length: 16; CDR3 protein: CAIGLGGTGYNYGYTF; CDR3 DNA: TGTGCCATCGGTTTGGGGGGGACAGGATATAACTATGGCTACACCTTC
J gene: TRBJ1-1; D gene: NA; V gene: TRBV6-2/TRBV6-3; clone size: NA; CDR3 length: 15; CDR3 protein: CASSYRGITNTEAFF; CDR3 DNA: TGTGCCAGCAGTTACCGGGGTATCACGAACACTGAAGCTTTCTTT